The rows below give T cell receptor beta chains drawn from one sample of a study of T cells after yellow fever vaccination. Each CDR3 protein is one row after TCRdb ran MiXCR on the 5' RACE reads. The table records approximately 160,000 distinct CDR3 sequences, about 6.2% of them present only once. Sequencing used CD4+ T cells sorted from PBMCs, obtained on the day of the first yellow fever vaccination. These TCRs come from a man younger than 35 who received the YFV17D yellow fever vaccine. Both conserved end residues are part of each CDR3. The D gene is left open where the match is weak. Only part of the rows carry a size: once, few, many, or a class if the clone is expanded.

TRBJ1-6,NA,NA,TRBV12-3/TRBV12-4,CASRRTVDSPLHF,TGTGCCAGCAGGAGGACAGTTGATTCACCCCTCCACTTT
TRBJ1-2,NA,NA,TRBV4-3,CASSQDTPASNYGYTF,TGCGCCAGCAGCCAAGACACACCGGCCTCTAACTATGGCTACACCTTC
TRBJ1-3,TRBD1,many,TRBV5-5,CASSSQGYTIYF,TGTGCCAGCAGCTCACAGGGGTACACCATATATTTT
TRBJ1-3,TRBD1,many,TRBV7-2,CASSSGTVNSGNTIYF,TGTGCCAGCAGCAGTGGGACAGTGAACTCTGGAAACACCATATATTTT
TRBJ1-2,NA,few,TRBV7-2,CASSLETGSPYGYTF,TGTGCCAGCAGCTTAGAAACAGGATCCCCCTATGGCTACACCTTC
TRBJ2-3,TRBD2,many,TRBV20-1,CSARRSSGGSSTDTQYF,TGCAGTGCTAGACGGTCTAGCGGGGGGTCTAGCACAGATACGCAGTATTTT
TRBJ2-1,NA,NA,TRBV2,CASVENEQFF,TGTGCCAGCGTCGAAAATGAGCAGTTCTTC
TRBJ2-1,NA,many,TRBV4-1,CASSTQGLTYNEQFF,TGCGCCAGCAGCACCCAGGGGTTGACCTACAATGAGCAGTTCTTC
TRBJ2-3,TRBD2,many,TRBV6-5,CATHSGGDADTQYF,TGTGCCACTCATAGCGGGGGGGATGCAGATACGCAGTATTTT
TRBJ2-5,NA,many,TRBV7-2,CASSGSAFEETQYF,TGTGCCAGCAGCGGGAGCGCGTTTGAAGAGACCCAGTACTTC
TRBJ2-3,NA,few,TRBV12-3/TRBV12-4,CASSLAVWQGDTQYF,TGTGCCAGCAGTTTAGCGGTTTGGCAGGGCGATACGCAGTATTTT
TRBJ2-3,TRBD2,NA,TRBV7-2,CASSLGLAGGGTQYF,TGTGCCAGCAGCTTAGGACTAGCGGGGGGTGGTACGCAGTATTTT
TRBJ2-1,TRBD2,few,TRBV20-1,CCARNPSAGGMINEQFF,TGCTGTGCTAGAAATCCCTCTGCGGGGGGGATGATCAATGAGCAGTTCTTC
TRBJ2-2,TRBD1,NA,TRBV12-3/TRBV12-4,CASGLGQGYTGELFF,TGTGCCAGCGGTTTGGGACAGGGGTACACCGGGGAGCTGTTTTTT
TRBJ2-5,NA,NA,TRBV12-3/TRBV12-4,CASSFSQGGLETQYF,TGTGCCAGCAGTTTTTCGCAGGGCGGATTGGAGACCCAGTACTTC
TRBJ1-6,NA,few,TRBV5-1,CASSLDSLGSPLHF,TGCGCCAGCAGCTTGGACAGTTTGGGTTCACCCCTCCACTTT
TRBJ2-2,TRBD2,few,TRBV7-2,CASSLGGTIPGELFF,TGTGCCAGCAGCTTGGGGGGGACTATTCCCGGGGAGCTGTTTTTT
TRBJ2-3,TRBD1,many,TRBV5-5,CASSLSEQGAPTDTQYF,TGTGCCAGCAGCTTGTCGGAACAGGGGGCTCCGACAGATACGCAGTATTTT
TRBJ1-2,NA,NA,TRBV7-9,CASSPGQLLSGYTF,TGTGCCAGCAGCCCAGGACAGCTTCTGTCTGGCTACACCTTC
TRBJ2-1,TRBD1,many,TRBV7-9,CASSLRQGIRNEQFF,TGTGCCAGCAGCCTGCGACAGGGTATACGCAATGAGCAGTTCTTC
TRBJ2-5,NA,few,TRBV20-1,CSAAPGWRGRGETQYF,TGCAGTGCCGCCCCGGGTTGGAGGGGGCGAGGAGAGACCCAGTACTTC
TRBJ1-2,NA,NA,TRBV28,CASMSTGTRTF,TGTGCCAGCATGAGTACAGGGACGCGGACCTTC
TRBJ1-2,TRBD1,many,TRBV18,CASQGTGVYGYTF,TGTGCCAGCCAGGGGACAGGGGTCTATGGCTACACCTTC
TRBJ2-5,NA,many,TRBV10-3,CAIKDRQETQYF,TGTGCCATTAAGGACAGACAAGAGACCCAGTACTTC
TRBJ1-5,NA,many,TRBV6-4,CASRRVRGFRQPQHF,TGTGCCAGCAGGAGGGTTCGCGGGTTTCGACAGCCCCAGCATTTT
TRBJ2-1,NA,many,TRBV7-2,CASSLSRVKQFF,TGTGCCAGCAGCTTATCCAGGGTGAAGCAGTTCTTC
TRBJ2-1,NA,many,TRBV10-3,CAIRRQTIYNEQFF,TGTGCCATCAGGAGACAGACTATATACAATGAGCAGTTCTTC
TRBJ1-4,NA,NA,TRBV15,CATSRGTATNEKLFF,TGTGCCACCAGCCGAGGGACGGCAACTAATGAAAAACTGTTTTTT
TRBJ2-5,TRBD1,many,TRBV7-2,CASSPGDSLQETQYF,TGTGCCAGCAGCCCCGGGGACAGCTTACAAGAGACCCAGTACTTC